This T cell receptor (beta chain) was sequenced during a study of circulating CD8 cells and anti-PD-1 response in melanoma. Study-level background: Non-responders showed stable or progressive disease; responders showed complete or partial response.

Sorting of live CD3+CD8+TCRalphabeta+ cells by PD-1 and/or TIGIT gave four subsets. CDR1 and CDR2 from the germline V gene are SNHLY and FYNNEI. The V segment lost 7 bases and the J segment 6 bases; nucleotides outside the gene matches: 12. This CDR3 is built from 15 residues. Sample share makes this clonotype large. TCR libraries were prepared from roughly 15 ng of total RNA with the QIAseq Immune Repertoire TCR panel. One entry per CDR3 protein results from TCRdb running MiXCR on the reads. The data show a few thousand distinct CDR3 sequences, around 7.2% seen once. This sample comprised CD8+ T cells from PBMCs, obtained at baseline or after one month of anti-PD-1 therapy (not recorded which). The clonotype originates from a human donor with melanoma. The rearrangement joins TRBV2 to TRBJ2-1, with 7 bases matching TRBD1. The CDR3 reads CASMHRGHRGNEQFF. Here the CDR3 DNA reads TGTGCCAGCATGCACAGGGGACATAGAGGCAATGAGCAGTTCTTC.